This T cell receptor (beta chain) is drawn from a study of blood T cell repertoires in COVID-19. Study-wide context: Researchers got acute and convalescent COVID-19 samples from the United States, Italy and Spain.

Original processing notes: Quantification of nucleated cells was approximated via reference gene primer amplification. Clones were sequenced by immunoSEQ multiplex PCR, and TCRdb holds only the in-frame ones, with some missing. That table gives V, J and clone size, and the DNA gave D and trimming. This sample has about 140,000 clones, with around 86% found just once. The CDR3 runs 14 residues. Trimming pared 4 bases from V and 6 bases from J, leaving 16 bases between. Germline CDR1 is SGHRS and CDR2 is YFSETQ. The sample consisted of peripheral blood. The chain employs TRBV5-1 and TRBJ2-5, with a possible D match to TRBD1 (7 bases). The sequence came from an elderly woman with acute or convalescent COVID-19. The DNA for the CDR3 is TGCGCCAGCAGCGGTACAGGGGAGGCGAAGACCCAGTACTTC. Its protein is CASSGTGEAKTQYF.